Listed here is a single TCR beta chain. Germline is not matched at one junction end, which may reflect a read error. Germline CDR1 is SEHNR and CDR2 is FQNEAQ (reference sequence). The CDR3 loop spans 14 amino acids. In terms of origin and age, donors were healthy Caucasian individuals from Russia aged about 6 to 90. This sample is drawn from a study of blood T cells in healthy people across ages. Study summary: The capture of about one barcoded beta molecule per two T cells was achieved by template switching.

The use of a sample-barcoded 5' primer and a J-beta primer mix characterized a second PCR of roughly 6 to 12 cycles. Each CDR3 protein gets one entry after TCRdb re-called the 5' RACE reads with MiXCR. The data contain 1.8 million or so distinct CDR3 sequences, about two fifths of them singletons. Material for sequencing was blood. The V and J genes are TRBV7-9 and TRBJ1-2; tentative D call: TRBD1 (5 bases). This TCR came from a human donor in good health. For the CDR3, the DNA is TGTGCCGGCAGCTTTTCAGAAGGGACCAATGGCTACACCTTC. Amino acids: CAGSFSEGTNGYTF.